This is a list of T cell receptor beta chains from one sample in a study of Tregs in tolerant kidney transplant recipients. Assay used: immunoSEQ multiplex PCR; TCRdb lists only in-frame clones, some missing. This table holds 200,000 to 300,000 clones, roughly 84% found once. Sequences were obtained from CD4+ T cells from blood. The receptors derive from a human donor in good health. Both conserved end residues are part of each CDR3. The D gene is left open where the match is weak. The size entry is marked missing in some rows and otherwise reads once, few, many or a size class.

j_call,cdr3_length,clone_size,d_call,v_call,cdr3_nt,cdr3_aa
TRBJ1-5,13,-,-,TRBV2,TGTGCCAGCAGTGAATTTCACGGTCAGCCCCAGCATTTT,CASSEFHGQPQHF
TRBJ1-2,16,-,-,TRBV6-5,TGTGCCAGCAGTTACTCGAATAGGGGGGCGGACTATGGCTACACCTTC,CASSYSNRGADYGYTF
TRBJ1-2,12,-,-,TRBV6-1,TGTGCCTGCCGTGGAGCCAACTATGGCTACACCTTC,CACRGANYGYTF
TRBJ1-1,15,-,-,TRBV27,TGTGCCAGCAGTTCCCCCGGCGCATCGGACACTGAAGCTTTCTTT,CASSSPGASDTEAFF
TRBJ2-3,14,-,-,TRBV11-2,TGTGCCAGCAGCTTAGCGGGGGGCCCAGATACGCAGTATTTT,CASSLAGGPDTQYF
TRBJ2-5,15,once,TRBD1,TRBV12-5,TGTGCTAGTGGTTTGGGGACAGGTGAGAGAGAGACCCAGTACTTC,CASGLGTGERETQYF
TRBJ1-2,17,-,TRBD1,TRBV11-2,TGTGCCAGCAGCCCAGGACAGGGGATAGCCCCCGGCTATGGCTACACCTTC,CASSPGQGIAPGYGYTF
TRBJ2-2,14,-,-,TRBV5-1,TGCGCCAGCAGTGACATAGCGAACACCGGGGAGCTGTTTTTT,CASSDIANTGELFF
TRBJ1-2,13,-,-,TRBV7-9,TGTGCCAGCAGCCAACAGGGACCCTATGGCTACACCTTC,CASSQQGPYGYTF
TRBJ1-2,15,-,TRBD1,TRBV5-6,TGTGCCAGCAGCTACCGGGACAGAATTAACTATGGCTACACCTTC,CASSYRDRINYGYTF
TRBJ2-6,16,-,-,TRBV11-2,TGTGCCAGCAGCTTAACAGGGCGCTCTGGGGCCAACGTCCTGACTTTC,CASSLTGRSGANVLTF
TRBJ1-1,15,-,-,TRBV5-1,TGCGCCAGCAGCTTGGTGGGGGGCGGCGTCACTGAAGCTTTCTTT,CASSLVGGGVTEAFF
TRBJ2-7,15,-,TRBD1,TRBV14,TGTGCCAGCAGCCAAGCCGGGACAGGAGTTTACGAGCAGTACTTC,CASSQAGTGVYEQYF
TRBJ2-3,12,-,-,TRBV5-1,TGCGCCAGCAGCTTGGAGGTAGATACGCAGTATTTT,CASSLEVDTQYF
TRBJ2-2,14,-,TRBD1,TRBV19,TGTGCCAGTAGTATCACAGGGGTGACCGGGGAGCTGTTTTTT,CASSITGVTGELFF
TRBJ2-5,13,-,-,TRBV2,TGTGCCAGCAAATCAGATGGGAAAGAGACCCAGTACTTC,CASKSDGKETQYF
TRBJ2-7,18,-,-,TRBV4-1,TGCGCCAGCAGCCACTCAGTTAAAAGGGGCGCCGCTTGGTACGAGCAGTACTTC,CASSHSVKRGAAWYEQYF
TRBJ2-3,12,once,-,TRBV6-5,TGTGCCAGCAGTTACCGGGGCGATACGCAGTATTTT,CASSYRGDTQYF
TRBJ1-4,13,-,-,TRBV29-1,TGCAGCGGGACGTGGAACAGTGATGAAAAACTGTTTTTT,CSGTWNSDEKLFF
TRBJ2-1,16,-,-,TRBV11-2,TGTGCCAGCAGCTTAGGGTCGGGAGCCTCCTACAATGAGCAGTTCTTC,CASSLGSGASYNEQFF
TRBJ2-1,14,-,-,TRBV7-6,TGTGCCAGCAGCTTAGGCGGATTTTACAATGAGCAGTTCTTC,CASSLGGFYNEQFF
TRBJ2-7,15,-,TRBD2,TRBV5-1,TGCGCCAGCAGCTTGGGGGCGGGGGACCGCCTCGAGCAGTACTTC,CASSLGAGDRLEQYF